The next 14 T cell receptor beta chains were all read from a single sample in a study of blood T cell repertoires in COVID-19. The repertoire was sequenced with immunoSEQ multiplex PCR; TCRdb's copy has only in-frame clones and lacks some. The sample records about 130,000 clones, more than 75% being singletons. Specimen: peripheral blood. These TCRs come from a woman between 65 and 79 years old with COVID-19, enrolled during active disease.

The sample holds a few counts of this clone. J is TRBJ1-5 and V is TRBV6-6, with D uncertain. This CDR3 has 13 amino acids. Trimming shortened V by 6 bases and J by 4 bases, and 10 bases separated the two germline ends. The V gene's germline CDR1 is MNHNY and CDR2 SVGAGI (reference sequence). The CDR3: CASSLAQNQPQHF. DNA of the CDR3: TGTGCCAGCAGCCTAGCCCAGAATCAGCCCCAGCATTTT.

The rearrangement links TRBV5-1 to TRBJ1-2; D is perhaps TRBD1 (5 bases). Trimming shortened V by 4 bases and J by 6 bases, and 19 bases separated the two germline ends. Germline values: CDR1 SGHRS, CDR2 YFSETQ. CDR3 length: 15 residues. DNA of the CDR3: TGCGCCAGCAGCCCGGGTAAGGACACTTCTCATGGCTACACCTTC. Translating gives CASSPGKDTSHGYTF. Drawing the rest from reference TRBV5-1 and TRBJ1-2, the complete variable domain is KAGVTQTPRYLIKTRGQQVTLSCSPISGHRSVSWYQQTPGQGLQFLFEYFSETQRNKGNFPGRFSGRQFSNSRSEMNVSTLELGDSALYLCASSPGKDTSHGYTFGSGTRLTVV.

This chain links TRBV28 with TRBJ2-7; 7 positions match TRBD1. Per germline, CDR1 MDHEN and CDR2 SYDVKM. The CDR3 spans 14 residues. Trimming removed 7 bases from V and 3 bases from J; junction bases left unmatched: 9. CDR3 region: CASTQDRANYEQYF. The CDR3 DNA reads TGTGCCAGCACTCAAGACAGGGCCAACTACGAGCAGTACTTC. The variable domain in full, completed from reference TRBV28 and TRBJ2-7, reads DVKVTQSSRYLVKRTGEKVFLECVQDMDHENMFWYRQDPGLGLRLIYFSYDVKMKEKGDIPEGYSVSREKKERFSLILESASTNQTSMYLCASTQDRANYEQYFGPGTRLTVT.

The chain joins TRBV5-8 to TRBJ1-6; D may be TRBD1 (5 bases). This CDR3 comprises 15 residues. Trimming shortened V by 0 bases and J by 9 bases, and 13 bases separated the two germline ends. Germline loops: CDR1 SGHTS, CDR2 YDEGEE. CDR3 in amino acids: CASSLARGGASPLHF. CDR3 coding DNA: TGTGCCAGCAGCTTGGCGCGAGGAGGGGCTTCACCCCTCCACTTT.

The chain joins TRBV10-3 to TRBJ1-2, with D maybe TRBD1 (5 bases). The CDR3 sequence is 13 residues long. The germline gives CDR1 ENHRY, CDR2 SYGVKD. Trimming stripped 2 bases from V and 7 bases from J, with 11 bases between. CDR3 bases: TGTGCCATCAGTGAGCGCAGGGATGGTGGCTACACCTTC. It translates to CAISERRDGGYTF.

The chain has TRBV9 and TRBJ1-5, with 10 bases identical to TRBD1. CDR1 and CDR2 from the germline V gene are SGDLS and YYNGEE. V lost 3 bases to trimming and J lost 3 bases; unmatched junction nucleotides: 6. This CDR3 region has 16 residues. This chain's CDR3 is CASSGGQGTANQPQHF. CDR3 bases: TGTGCCAGCAGCGGGGGACAGGGGACCGCCAATCAGCCCCAGCATTTT. The complete variable domain, with remaining parts taken from reference TRBV9 and TRBJ1-5, reads DSGVTQTPKHLITATGQRVTLRCSPRSGDLSVYWYQQSLDQGLQFLIQYYNGEERAKGNILERFSAQQFPDLHSELNLSSLELGDSALYFCASSGGQGTANQPQHFGDGTRLSIL.

The V and J genes are TRBV2 and TRBJ2-7; D possibly corresponds to TRBD2 (7 bases). V lost 5 bases and J 3 bases, leaving 23 bases between the germline ends. The germline CDR1 and CDR2 sequences are SNHLY and FYNNEI. This CDR3 is 17 amino acids long. The CDR3 coding sequence is TGTGCCAGCAGTTTCCCTCTAGGGGGGGGGAACTACTACGAGCAGTACTTC. It specifies CASSFPLGGGNYYEQYF.

The chain joins TRBV3-1 (or the pseudogene TRBV3-2) to TRBJ2-5, with D tentatively TRBD1 (6 bases). Trimming shortened V by 3 bases and J by 5 bases, and 13 bases separated the two germline ends. The CDR3 consists of 14 residues. CDR1 is LGHDT, CDR2 YNNKEL, per germline (reference sequence). The CDR3 DNA sequence: TGTGCCAGCAGCCAGCTACAGGGCCACGAGACCCAGTACTTC. Translation gives CASSQLQGHETQYF.

The rearrangement joins TRBV11-1 to TRBJ2-7; TRBD1 aligns across 10 bases. V lost 5 bases, J lost 6 bases, and 7 bases stayed unmatched. CDR1 and CDR2 from the germline V gene are SGHAT and FQDESV (reference sequence). This CDR3 region has 14 residues. CDR3 sequence reads: CASSIGTGVTEQYF. CDR3 bases: TGTGCCAGCAGCATCGGGACAGGGGTTACCGAGCAGTACTTC.

V is TRBV7-2 and J is TRBJ1-5, with 9 positions matching TRBD1. J was trimmed by 6 bases and V by 4 bases; bases with no gene match: 10. This CDR3 comprises 16 residues. From germline, CDR1 is SGHTA and CDR2 FQGNSA. CDR3 sequence: CASSSAGTGSGQPQHF. Written as DNA, the CDR3 is TGTGCCAGCAGCTCAGCCGGGACAGGGTCGGGTCAGCCCCAGCATTTT.

This chain links TRBV2 with TRBJ1-2; the match to TRBD1 covers 8 bases. The trim removed 6 bases at V and 4 bases at J, leaving 1 base unmatched. Looked up from germline, CDR1 is SNHLY and CDR2 is FYNNEI. This CDR3 region has 12 residues. The CDR3 region has the DNA TGTGCCAGCAGACAGGGGGGCTATGGCTACACCTTC. As protein: CASRQGGYGYTF. The full variable domain, rest sourced from reference TRBV2 and TRBJ1-2, is EPEVTQTPSHQVTQMGQEVILRCVPISNHLYFYWYRQILGQKVEFLVSFYNNEISEKSEIFDDQFSVERPDGSNFTLKIRSTKLEDSAMYFCASRQGGYGYTFGSGTRLTVV.

V usage is TRBV7-6 and J usage is TRBJ2-1; 9 bases match TRBD2. This CDR3 has 16 residues. The ends lost 0 bases at V and 2 bases at J; junction bases unmatched: 2. Per germline, CDR1 SGHVS and CDR2 FNYEAQ. CDR3 sequence: CASSLALAGTYNEQFF. DNA for the CDR3: TGTGCCAGCAGCTTAGCTCTAGCGGGGACCTACAATGAGCAGTTCTTC.

The V call is TRBV6-6, the J call TRBJ1-3; weak D call: TRBD1 (5 bases). This CDR3 is built from 14 residues. CDR1 is MNHNY and CDR2 is SVGAGI in the germline V gene (reference sequence). Deletions cut 6 bases from V and 2 bases from J, with 11 bases between. CDR3 sequence: CASREQDTGNTIYF. The CDR3 DNA is TGTGCCAGCAGAGAACAGGATACTGGAAACACCATATATTTT.

The chain recombines TRBV30 with TRBJ1-5; no clear D. The CDR3 is 15 residues long. Germline V gives CDR1 GTSNPN, CDR2 SVGIG (reference sequence). The V and J ends lost 2 bases and 1 base respectively, with 12 bases between them. CDR3 sequence: CAWSTGHTSNQPQHF. CDR3 DNA sequence: TGTGCCTGGAGTACCGGTCATACCAGCAATCAGCCCCAGCATTTT. The full variable domain, in which reference TRBV30 and TRBJ1-5 provide the parts outside the CDR3, is SQTIHQWPATLVQPVGSPLSLECTVEGTSNPNLYWYRQAAGRGLQLLFYSVGIGQISSEVPQNLSASRPQDRQFILSSKKLLLSDSGFYLCAWSTGHTSNQPQHFGDGTRLSIL.